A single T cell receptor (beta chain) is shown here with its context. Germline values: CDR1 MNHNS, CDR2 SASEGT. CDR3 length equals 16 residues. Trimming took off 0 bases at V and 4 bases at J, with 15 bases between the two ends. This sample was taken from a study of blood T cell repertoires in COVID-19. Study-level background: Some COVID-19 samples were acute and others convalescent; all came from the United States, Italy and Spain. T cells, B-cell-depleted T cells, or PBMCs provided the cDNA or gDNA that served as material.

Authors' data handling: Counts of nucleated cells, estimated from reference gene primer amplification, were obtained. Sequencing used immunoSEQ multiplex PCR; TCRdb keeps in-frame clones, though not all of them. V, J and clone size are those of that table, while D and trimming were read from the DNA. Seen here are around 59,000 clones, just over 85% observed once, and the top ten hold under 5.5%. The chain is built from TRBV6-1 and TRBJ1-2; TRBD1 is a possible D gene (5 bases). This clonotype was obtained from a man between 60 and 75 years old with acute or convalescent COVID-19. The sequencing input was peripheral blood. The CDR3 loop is CASSEAELDTTYGYTF. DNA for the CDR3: TGTGCCAGCAGTGAAGCTGAACTGGACACGACCTATGGCTACACCTTC.